These 18 T cell receptor beta chains were sequenced from one sample in a study of blood T cell repertoires in COVID-19. Profiled with immunoSEQ multiplex PCR; TCRdb holds only in-frame clones, not every one. The sample lists 75,000 to 95,000 clones, more than 70% occurring once. The specimen was peripheral blood. Receptor source: a human donor in a cohort sampled during active COVID-19.

This chain joins TRBV13 and TRBJ2-3; TRBD1 aligns across 8 bases. The V gene's germline CDR1 is PRHDT and CDR2 FYEKMQ (reference sequence). The CDR3 runs to 15 residues. The V and J ends lost 3 bases and 0 bases, in that order; junction bases with no gene match: 2. CDR3 bases: TGTGCCAGCAGCTTGCAGGGGGCGAGCACAGATACGCAGTATTTT. Translated: CASSLQGASTDTQYF.

In its sample, this clone was seen a few times. The CDR3 loop is CASSRGQGSGTQYF. CDR3 bases: TGTGCCAGCAGCCGGGGACAGGGGTCCGGGACCCAGTACTTC. The chain carries TRBV7-7 and TRBJ2-5; 10 bases line up with TRBD1. This CDR3 comprises 14 residues. J lost 7 bases, V lost 5 bases, and 7 bases had no gene match. Germline-derived CDR1 and CDR2 are SSHAT and FNYEAQ (reference sequence).

The CDR3 DNA is TGCGCCAGCAGCCTAACAGGGGCGGGTACAACTAATGAAAAACTGTTTTTT. Residues: CASSLTGAGTTNEKLFF. The chain carries TRBV4-1 and TRBJ1-4, with TRBD1 identical over 7 bases. The V gene's germline CDR1 is MGHRA and CDR2 YSYEKL. This CDR3 spans 17 amino acids. The trim removed 4 bases at V and 0 bases at J, leaving 8 bases unmatched.

The rearrangement uses TRBV11-2 and TRBJ2-2; weak D call: TRBD1 (5 bases). The CDR3 runs to 15 residues. V lost 4 bases to trimming and J lost 1 base, with 10 bases between them. Germline V gives CDR1 SGHAT, CDR2 FQNNGV. DNA for the CDR3: TGTGCCAGCAGCTCCCTGGACAAGAACACCGGGGAGCTGTTTTTT. Residues: CASSSLDKNTGELFF.

This rearrangement joins TRBV23-1 to TRBJ2-7, with 11 bases lining up with TRBD1. TRBV23-1 is placed among ORFs of uncertain function. This CDR3 has 13 residues. CDR3 coding DNA: TGCGCTCAGGACAGGGGGCCTTTCTACGAGCAGTACTTC. Its translation: CAQDRGPFYEQYF.

The chain carries TRBV19 and TRBJ1-1; 8 positions agree with TRBD1. V lost 4 bases to trimming and J lost 1 base; unmatched junction nucleotides: 5. The germline CDR1 and CDR2 sequences are LNHDA and SQIVND (reference sequence). The length of the CDR3 is 15 residues. CDR3 nucleotide sequence: TGTGCCAGTAGTACCCCCGGGACAGGGAACACTGAAGCTTTCTTT. This sequence encodes CASSTPGTGNTEAFF.

The rearrangement uses TRBV28 and TRBJ2-5, with a possible D match to TRBD2 (6 bases). The germline V gene encodes CDR1 MDHEN and CDR2 SYDVKM. The CDR3 contains 15 residues. The V end lost 8 bases, the J end lost 4 bases, and 20 bases lay between the germline ends. CDR3 loop: CASSPPGGTGETQYF. DNA for the CDR3: TGTGCCAGCTCCCCCCCCGGCGGGACGGGAGAGACCCAGTACTTC.

The chain links TRBV3-1 (or the pseudogene TRBV3-2) to TRBJ2-3; 8 nucleotides line up with TRBD2. The germline gives CDR1 LGHDT, CDR2 YNNKEL (reference sequence). Losses at the gene ends were 4 bases for V and 0 bases for J; bases not matched to a gene: 12. The CDR3 has 18 amino acids. The CDR3 DNA sequence: TGTGCCAGCAGCCGCCACGTAAGCGGGAGAATTAGCACAGATACGCAGTATTTT. Amino acids: CASSRHVSGRISTDTQYF.

The chain employs TRBV5-5 and TRBJ2-2; 9 nucleotides match TRBD2. The CDR3 contains 16 residues. Germline loops: CDR1 SGHKS, CDR2 YYEKEE (reference sequence). V shed 4 bases and J 3 bases; nucleotides not matched to a gene: 7. This CDR3 reads CASSLSGRWDTGELFF. The CDR3 nucleotides read TGTGCCAGCAGCCTTAGCGGGAGATGGGACACCGGGGAGCTGTTTTTT.

This clone was seen only a few times. V usage is TRBV7-9 and J usage is TRBJ1-6; 10 bases are shared with TRBD1. The CDR3 has 15 residues. Trimming at V came to 5 bases and at J to 7 bases, leaving 5 bases not matched to a gene. Germline V CDR1 and CDR2: SEHNR, FQNEAQ (reference sequence). CDR3 coding DNA: TGTGCCAGCAGCCTTCCGGGACAGGGGAATTCACCCCTCCACTTT. This translates into CASSLPGQGNSPLHF.

The chain is built from TRBV12-3 or TRBV12-4 and TRBJ2-3, with D hard to call. This CDR3 comprises 11 residues. Trimming left V 5 bases short and J 12 bases short, with 12 bases between. Here the CDR3 reads CASSQPGFQYF. The CDR3 DNA reads TGTGCCAGCAGTCAGCCGGGTTTTCAGTATTTT.

The chain combines TRBV9 with TRBJ2-3; 7 bases line up with TRBD2. Per germline, CDR1 SGDLS and CDR2 YYNGEE. With V trimmed by 4 bases and J by 0 bases, 8 bases remained unmatched. The CDR3 spans 16 residues. As DNA, the CDR3 is TGTGCCAGCAGCTTACGACTAGCCGCTAGCACAGATACGCAGTATTTT. This gives the protein CASSLRLAASTDTQYF.

This clone was seen just once. The chain links TRBV2 to TRBJ2-3; 12 nucleotides line up with TRBD2. From germline, CDR1 is SNHLY and CDR2 FYNNEI. Germline trimming cut 8 bases from V and 2 bases from J; bases unmatched to any gene: 5. The CDR3 sequence is 15 residues long. CDR3 sequence reads: CASLGTSGYTDTQYF. The CDR3 DNA follows: TGTGCCAGCTTGGGGACTAGCGGGTACACAGATACGCAGTATTTT.

The chain couples TRBV30 to TRBJ2-7; the D is unclear. CDR1 is GTSNPN and CDR2 is SVGIG in the germline V gene (reference sequence). Trimming stripped 4 bases from V and 5 bases from J, with 12 bases between. This CDR3 region has 12 residues. The chain's CDR3 is CAWNPGTHEQYF. CDR3 DNA: TGTGCCTGGAATCCGGGTACCCACGAGCAGTACTTC.

The rearrangement uses TRBV3-1 (or the pseudogene TRBV3-2) and TRBJ2-1, with a tentative D call TRBD2 (7 bases). V dropped 5 bases and J dropped 7 bases, with 21 bases sitting between them. Germline-derived CDR1 and CDR2 are LGHDT and YNNKEL (reference sequence). This CDR3 has 16 amino acids. DNA of the CDR3: TGTGCCAGCAGCGTACAGCCCGGGGGGCGCCGAAATGAGCAGTTCTTC. Translated, it gives CASSVQPGGRRNEQFF.

The J gene is TRBJ2-1, the V gene TRBV9; 10 nucleotides agree with TRBD2. Germline V CDR1 and CDR2: SGDLS, YYNGEE. The ends lost 4 bases at V and 9 bases at J; junction bases unmatched: 16. The length of the CDR3 is 17 residues. The chain's CDR3 is CASSRSTASGSSGEQFF. Here the CDR3 DNA reads TGTGCCAGCAGCCGGTCGACGGCTAGCGGGAGTTCGGGTGAGCAGTTCTTC.

V usage is TRBV27 and J usage is TRBJ2-3; D is possibly TRBD1 (6 bases). The CDR3 is 14 amino acids. Per germline, CDR1 MNHEY and CDR2 SMNVEV (reference sequence). V was shortened by 3 bases and J by 1 base, with 8 bases between the two germline ends. DNA for the CDR3: TGTGCCAGCAGTTTGGGACAAGGCACAGATACGCAGTATTTT. This encodes CASSLGQGTDTQYF.

This chain's CDR3 is CASGLSGSTDTQYF. In nucleotides, the CDR3 is TGTGCCAGCGGGCTTAGCGGGAGCACAGATACGCAGTATTTT. This chain links TRBV28 with TRBJ2-3, with 7 bases that match TRBD2. Looked up from germline, CDR1 is MDHEN and CDR2 is SYDVKM. The junction had 5 bases not matched to a gene; V was cut back by 8 bases and J by 0 bases. The CDR3 consists of 14 residues.